The present entry profiles one T cell receptor (beta chain) with its context. CDR1 is MNHEY, CDR2 SVGAGI, per germline. V was cut by 7 bases and J by 3 bases, with 13 bases left in between. The CDR3 consists of 13 residues. A linear amplification protocol produced the TCR libraries from about 0.45 ug of total RNA. TCRdb re-analysed the reads in MiXCR, keeping a single row per CDR3 protein. The sample consists of 200,000 or so distinct CDR3 sequences, 65% to 80% of them appearing once. The data belong to a study of healthy donors' naive CD4 and CD8 T cells. Looking at the study overall: Donors came from three age groups: 20-25, 40-50 and 60-70 years.

The clonotype comes from a pool of human donors in good health; the sample pools cells from several healthy donors. Input material: naive CD4+ and CD8+ T cells sorted from blood, pooled from several donors. This chain uses TRBV6-5 with TRBJ2-7, with D unclear. The CDR3 DNA sequence: TGTGCCAGCACCCCGCCCGATGACTACGAGCAGTACTTC. Its protein is CASTPPDDYEQYF.